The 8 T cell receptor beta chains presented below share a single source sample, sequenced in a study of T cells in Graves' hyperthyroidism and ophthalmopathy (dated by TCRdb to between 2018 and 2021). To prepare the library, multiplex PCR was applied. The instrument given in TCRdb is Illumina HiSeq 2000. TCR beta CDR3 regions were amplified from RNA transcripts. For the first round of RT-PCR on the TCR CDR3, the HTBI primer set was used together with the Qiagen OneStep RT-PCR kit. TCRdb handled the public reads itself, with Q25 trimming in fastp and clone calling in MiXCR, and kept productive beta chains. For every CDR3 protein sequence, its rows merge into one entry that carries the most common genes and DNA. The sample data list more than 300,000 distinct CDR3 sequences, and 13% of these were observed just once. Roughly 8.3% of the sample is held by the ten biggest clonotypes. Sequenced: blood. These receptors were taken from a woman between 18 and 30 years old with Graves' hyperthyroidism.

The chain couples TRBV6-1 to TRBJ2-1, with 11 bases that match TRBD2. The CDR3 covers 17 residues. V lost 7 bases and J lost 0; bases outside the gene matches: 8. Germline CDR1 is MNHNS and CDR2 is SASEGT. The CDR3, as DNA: TGTGCCAGCACCGATCTAACTAGCGGGAGCTCCTACAATGAGCAGTTCTTC. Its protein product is CASTDLTSGSSYNEQFF.

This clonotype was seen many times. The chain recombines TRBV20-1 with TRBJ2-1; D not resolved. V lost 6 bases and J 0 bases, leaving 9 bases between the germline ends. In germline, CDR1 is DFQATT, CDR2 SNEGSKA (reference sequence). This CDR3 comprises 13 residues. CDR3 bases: TGCAGTGCAGTGCTAAGCTCCTACAATGAGCAGTTCTTC. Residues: CSAVLSSYNEQFF.

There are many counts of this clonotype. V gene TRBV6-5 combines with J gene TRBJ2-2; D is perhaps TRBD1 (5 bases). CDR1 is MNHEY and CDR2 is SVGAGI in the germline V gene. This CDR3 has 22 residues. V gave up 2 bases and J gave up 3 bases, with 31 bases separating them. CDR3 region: CASSYATRAEGAHGLDTGELFF. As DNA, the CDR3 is TGTGCCAGCAGTTACGCTACCCGGGCCGAAGGGGCCCACGGTTTAGACACCGGGGAGCTGTTTTTT.

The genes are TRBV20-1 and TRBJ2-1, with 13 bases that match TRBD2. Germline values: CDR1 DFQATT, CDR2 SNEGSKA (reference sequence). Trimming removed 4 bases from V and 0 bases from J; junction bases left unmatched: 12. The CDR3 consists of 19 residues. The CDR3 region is CSATGFGTSGASSYNEQFF. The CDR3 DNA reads TGCAGTGCTACCGGTTTCGGGACTAGCGGGGCCAGCTCCTACAATGAGCAGTTCTTC.

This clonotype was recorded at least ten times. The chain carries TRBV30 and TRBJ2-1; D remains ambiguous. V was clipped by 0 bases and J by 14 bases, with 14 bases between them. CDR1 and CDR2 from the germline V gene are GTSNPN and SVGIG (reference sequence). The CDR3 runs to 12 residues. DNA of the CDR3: TGTGCCTGGAGTGTATCTGGGGAATCAAAGTTCTTC. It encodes CAWSVSGESKFF. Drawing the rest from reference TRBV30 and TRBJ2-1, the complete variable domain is SQTIHQWPATLVQPVGSPLSLECTVEGTSNPNLYWYRQAAGRGLQLLFYSVGIGQISSEVPQNLSASRPQDRQFILSSKKLLLSDSGFYLCAWSVSGESKFFGPGTRLTVL.

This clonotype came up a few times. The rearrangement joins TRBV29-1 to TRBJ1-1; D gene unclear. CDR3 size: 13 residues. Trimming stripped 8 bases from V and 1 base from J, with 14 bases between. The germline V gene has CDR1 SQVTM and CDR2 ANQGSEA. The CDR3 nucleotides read TGCAGCATCCGATTTCAAACGAACACTGAAGCTTTCTTT. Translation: CSIRFQTNTEAFF.

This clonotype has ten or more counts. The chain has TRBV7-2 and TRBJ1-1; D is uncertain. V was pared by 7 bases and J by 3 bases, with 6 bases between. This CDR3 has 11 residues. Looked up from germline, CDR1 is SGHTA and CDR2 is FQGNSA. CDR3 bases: TGTGCCAGCACCACTGACACTGAAGCTTTCTTT. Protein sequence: CASTTDTEAFF.

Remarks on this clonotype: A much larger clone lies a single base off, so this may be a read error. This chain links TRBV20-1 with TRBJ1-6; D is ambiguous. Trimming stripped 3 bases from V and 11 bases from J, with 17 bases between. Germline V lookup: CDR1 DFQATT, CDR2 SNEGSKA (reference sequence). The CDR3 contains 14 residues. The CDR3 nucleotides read TGCAGTGCTAGTAGTGACGGGGAGAGGACACCCCTCCACTTT. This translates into CSASSDGERTPLHF.